This T cell receptor beta chain appears in the sequencing data of a study of cytomegalovirus exposure and HLA in healthy donors. Germline loops: CDR1 MNHNS, CDR2 SASEGT. This CDR3 is 15 amino acids long. J was trimmed by 2 bases and V by 4 bases; bases with no gene match: 0. The protocol was immunoSEQ multiplex PCR, while the TCRdb copy is restricted to in-frame clones and leaves out a portion. The data contain about 120,000 clones, around nine tenths of them singletons. A single count supports this clone. The chain recombines TRBV6-1 with TRBJ2-5; 14 positions agree with TRBD2. This clonotype was obtained from a woman aged 25 to 39 in good health and CMV-seropositive. The sample was PBMCs. The DNA for the CDR3 is TGTGCCAGCAGTGGACTAGCGGGAGGGCAAGAGACCCAGTACTTC. Amino acids: CASSGLAGGQETQYF.